The rows below give T cell receptor beta chains drawn from one sample of a study of T-cell memory formation after mild COVID-19. TCRdb passed the 5' RACE reads through MiXCR, listing each CDR3 protein once. The sample has 25,000 to 35,000 distinct CDR3 sequences, less than 8% seen once; the top ten hold around an eighth. The source material was PBMCs or a T cell subset sorted from them (not recorded which). Receptors were obtained from an adult woman who had mild COVID-19 (a few samples of this study predate the infection). Cell type and time point are not known. Each CDR3 is given with its conserved first and last residue. A D gene is named only where the DNA matches it firmly. For some rows the clone size is stated as once, few or many, or as a class when expanded; others skip it.

j_call,v_call,d_call,clone_size,cdr3_nt,cdr3_aa
TRBJ2-3,TRBV5-4,NA,many,TGTGCCAGCAGCCGGGCGGCGACGCGGGAAGATACGCAGTATTTT,CASSRAATREDTQYF
TRBJ1-2,TRBV9,NA,once,TGTGCCAGCAGCGTGGGAGTAGACTATGGCTACACCTTC,CASSVGVDYGYTF
TRBJ1-6,TRBV19,TRBD1,many,TGTGCCAGTAGTTTGACAGGGAGTGACTCACCCCTCCACTTT,CASSLTGSDSPLHF
TRBJ2-5,TRBV18,NA,many,TGTGCCAGCTCACCTTCCGGAGGGTCGGAGACCCAGTACTTC,CASSPSGGSETQYF
TRBJ1-2,TRBV20-1,NA,many,TGCAGTGCTAGAGCTAACTATGGCTACACCTTC,CSARANYGYTF
TRBJ1-1,TRBV7-9,NA,many,TGTGCCAGCATCCCGTGGGTTACCCAGAACACTGAAGCTTTCTTT,CASIPWVTQNTEAFF
TRBJ1-2,TRBV20-1,NA,many,TGCAGTGCTAGAGATATGCGACAGCTAGAAAACTATGGCTACACCTTC,CSARDMRQLENYGYTF
TRBJ2-3,TRBV14,NA,NA,TGTGCCAGCAGCCTGGGACATGCTAGCACAGATACGCAGTATTTT,CASSLGHASTDTQYF
TRBJ2-5,TRBV5-5,NA,many,TGTGCCAGCAGCTTCCTAGATTTTGAGACCCAGTACTTC,CASSFLDFETQYF
TRBJ2-3,TRBV7-2,TRBD1,NA,TGTGCCAGCAGCTTAGGAGGGGGCTTAGATACGCAGTATTTT,CASSLGGGLDTQYF
TRBJ2-1,TRBV13,TRBD2,many,TGTGCCAGCAGCTTAGGGACTAGCGGGAGTATACTGGAGCAGTTCTTC,CASSLGTSGSILEQFF
TRBJ1-3,TRBV6-5,NA,many,TGTGCCAGCCTACCTTCCTCTGGAAACACCATATATTTT,CASLPSSGNTIYF
TRBJ1-2,TRBV2,TRBD1,NA,TGTGCCAGCAGGGCAACCGGGACAGGACCTCGCTATGGCTACACCTTC,CASRATGTGPRYGYTF
TRBJ1-1,TRBV11-2,TRBD1,many,TGTGCCAGCAGGAGACAGGGGGACACTGAAGCTTTCTTT,CASRRQGDTEAFF
TRBJ1-1,TRBV11-2,NA,many,TGTGCCAGCAGCTTGGTGGGGGGAACTGAAGCTTTCTTT,CASSLVGGTEAFF
TRBJ1-5,TRBV19,TRBD1,few,TGTGCCAGTAGGACGACAGGGCTAGACGGTCAGCCCCAGCATTTT,CASRTTGLDGQPQHF
TRBJ2-1,TRBV7-6,TRBD2,many,TGTGCCAGCAGCTTAGTCAGGACTAGCTATAATGAGCAGTTCTTC,CASSLVRTSYNEQFF